This T cell receptor beta chain comes out of a study of blood T cell repertoires in COVID-19. Whole-study context: The United States, Italy and Spain supplied acute and convalescent COVID-19 samples.

The V gene's germline CDR1 is MNHEY and CDR2 SMNVEV (reference sequence). The CDR3 has 18 residues. Between the trimmed V and J ends, which lost 1 base and 4 bases, there was a span of 19 bases. This table comes from immunoSEQ multiplex PCR, and its TCRdb copy is limited to in-frame clones, with some not included. The sample shows under 300,000 clones, roughly 91% of them seen only once. The TCR sequence derives from a man aged 25-45 years with COVID-19, enrolled during active disease. Input material: peripheral blood. V is TRBV27 and J is TRBJ1-4, with D perhaps matching TRBD1 (6 bases). The CDR3, as DNA: TGTGCCAGCAGTTTATATGGGACACCGGGAGGTGGTAATGAAAAACTGTTTTTT. Translation gives CASSLYGTPGGGNEKLFF.